The clone carrying this T cell receptor beta chain was observed many times. The CDR3 runs to 13 residues. CDR1 and CDR2 (germline): MGHDK, SYGVNS. The ends were cut back, 4 bases at V and 1 base at J, with 7 bases in the middle. With MiXCR, TCRdb called clones anew from the PCR reads. The sample contains tens of thousands of clones, just under 25% of which appear only once. The data were obtained in a study of metastatic and nonmetastatic thyroid tumors. Treatment of any kind had been given to no patient before thyroid surgery. V is TRBV25-1 and J is TRBJ1-1; D is uncertain. The source is a female donor with papillary thyroid cancer or a benign thyroid nodule (not recorded which). Some clones in this sample may be carry-over from other donors' samples. Sample: blood. This CDR3 reads CASSGRRNTEAFF. As DNA, the CDR3 is TGTGCCAGCAGTGGCCGGCGGAACACTGAAGCTTTCTTT. The complete variable domain, with remaining parts taken from reference TRBV25-1 and TRBJ1-1, reads EADIYQTPRYLVIGTGKKITLECSQTMGHDKMYWYQQDPGMELHLIHYSYGVNSTEKGDLSSESTVSRIRTEHFPLTLESARPSHTSQYLCASSGRRNTEAFFGQGTRLTVV.